Listed below are T cell receptor beta chains from one sample, sequenced in a study of spatial heterogeneity in lung cancer. TCRdb processed the 5' RACE reads anew with MiXCR; each CDR3 protein has one entry. The sample has around 100,000 distinct CDR3 sequences; roughly 10% are singletons. The sample consisted of PBMCs, taken at follow-up. Receptor source: a female donor with early-stage non-small cell lung cancer. Each CDR3 is given with its conserved first and last residue.

v_call	j_call	cdr3_aa
TRBV30	TRBJ1-1	CAWSVGTFTEAFF
TRBV5-1	TRBJ1-3	CVSSLATGPGNTIYF
TRBV15	TRBJ1-1	CATSRVGQVTEAFF
TRBV3-1	TRBJ2-3	CASSKGRASGRSTDTQYF
TRBV18	TRBJ2-1	CASPPGLAHNEQFF
TRBV28	TRBJ2-3	CASSPGIGRGTSTDTQYF
TRBV5-1	TRBJ2-3	CASSHPFGQGGHTQYF
TRBV7-9	TRBJ2-5	CASSLWDRVKETQYF
TRBV18	TRBJ2-1	CASGTSGSSYNEQFF
TRBV7-2	TRBJ2-2	CASSSVLLLGAGELFF
TRBV12-3/TRBV12-4	TRBJ2-1	CASSSQRDYPPGNNEQFF
TRBV20-1	TRBJ2-3	CSASETSGISTDTQYF
TRBV29-1	TRBJ2-7	CSVLQGPSYEQYF
TRBV11-1	TRBJ2-2	CASSLGTGPPGELFF
TRBV18	TRBJ2-3	CASSPRAATSTDTQYF
TRBV19	TRBJ2-4	CASSFGQGLAKNIQYF
TRBV29-1	TRBJ2-1	CSVEGSYNEQFF
TRBV6-5	TRBJ1-5	CASSPDSRNQPQHF
TRBV27	TRBJ2-2	CASSRFVRGQNTGELFF
TRBV11-2	TRBJ1-3	CASSLDREVGNTIYF
TRBV10-3	TRBJ2-1	CAISESSGRPYNEQFF
TRBV6-1	TRBJ2-1	CASSEIRSNEQFF
TRBV6-6	TRBJ1-1	CASRKPNSKTGNTEAFF
TRBV12-3/TRBV12-4	TRBJ2-1	CASSLVREQFF
TRBV4-2	TRBJ2-2	CASSQEAGELFF
TRBV10-3	TRBJ2-1	CAISRDPLYNEQFF
TRBV11-2	TRBJ2-1	CASSLVSGSNNEQFF
TRBV6-5	TRBJ1-4	CASSPYRGAGEKLFF
TRBV6-5	TRBJ2-3	CASSYSYRSTDTQYF
TRBV10-2	TRBJ2-1	CASTPVRVHEQFF
TRBV10-3	TRBJ1-4	CAIRGDRVDEKLFF